Shown below are 30 T cell receptor beta chains from a single sample sequenced in a study of blood T cell repertoires in COVID-19. Assay used: immunoSEQ multiplex PCR; TCRdb lists only in-frame clones, some missing. The repertoire holds 200,000 to 250,000 clones, with around 89% as singletons. The sequenced sample consisted of PBMCs or T cells enriched from blood (not recorded which). The receptors derive from a man aged 30-40 years who had been exposed to COVID-19.

The chain couples TRBV7-3 to TRBJ2-3, with 8 positions matching TRBD1. This CDR3 is 15 amino acids long. The J segment lost 6 bases and the V segment lost 2 bases, leaving 7 bases of the junction unmatched. CDR1 is SGHTA, CDR2 FQGTGA, per germline. The CDR3 DNA sequence: TGTGCCAGCAGCTTAGGGACAGGTCCAGGGGATACGCAGTATTTT. This sequence encodes CASSLGTGPGDTQYF.

The chain couples TRBV12-3 or TRBV12-4 to TRBJ1-2; no clear D. Trimming removed 5 bases from V and 0 bases from J, with 7 bases in between. The CDR3 loop spans 13 amino acids. CDR3 protein: CASSPTPNYGYTF. Here the CDR3 DNA reads TGTGCCAGCAGTCCCACACCTAACTATGGCTACACCTTC.

The chain carries TRBV7-4 and TRBJ2-3; 10 bases map to TRBD1. Germline CDR1 is SGHVT and CDR2 is SQSDAQ. This CDR3 spans 15 amino acids. V trimming: 3 bases; J trimming: 7 bases; junction bases outside the gene matches: 7. DNA of the CDR3: TGTGCCAGCAGCTTTAGGGGACAGGGGTTCAATACGCAGTATTTT. Encoded protein: CASSFRGQGFNTQYF.

The chain carries TRBV7-9 and TRBJ2-2, with D uncertain. V lost 2 bases and J 7 bases, leaving 8 bases between the germline ends. The CDR3 covers 13 residues. Germline CDR1 reads SEHNR; CDR2 reads FQNEAQ (reference sequence). CDR3 sequence: CASSLLAYGELFF. DNA for the CDR3: TGTGCCAGCAGCTTATTAGCCTACGGGGAGCTGTTTTTT.

This chain links TRBV6-4 with TRBJ2-1; the match to TRBD2 covers 13 bases. Germline loops: CDR1 MRHNA, CDR2 SNTAGT. Losses at the gene ends were 6 bases for V and 7 bases for J; bases not matched to a gene: 6. The CDR3 length is 15 residues. The CDR3 sequence: CASSLGLAGVNEQFF. As DNA, the CDR3 is TGTGCCAGCAGCTTAGGACTAGCGGGGGTTAATGAGCAGTTCTTC.

This sequence joins TRBV6-1 and TRBJ2-1, with TRBD1 matching over 9 bases. With V trimmed by 3 bases and J by 9 bases, 12 bases remained unmatched. From germline, CDR1 is MNHNS and CDR2 SASEGT. The CDR3 is made up of 16 amino acids. The CDR3 region is CASSDFPTGGSGEQFF. Written as DNA, the CDR3 is TGTGCCAGCAGTGATTTCCCGACAGGGGGTTCAGGTGAGCAGTTCTTC.

This clone appeared once. The CDR3 region has the DNA TGTGCCAGCAGTTTGTCAGGATTTGGCTACACCTTC. Its protein is CASSLSGFGYTF. The rearrangement uses TRBV12-3 or TRBV12-4 and TRBJ1-2; D is uncertain. V was clipped by 3 bases and J by 7 bases, with 9 bases between them. The CDR3 is made up of 12 amino acids.

Notes on this clone: One end of the junction varies from germline; a read error may be responsible. The V gene is TRBV5-5, the J gene TRBJ2-1, with TRBD1 matching over 7 bases. This CDR3 spans 14 amino acids. CDR1 SGHKS and CDR2 YYEKEE come from the germline V gene (reference sequence). CDR3 region: CASSSTYGDSPPLF. The CDR3 DNA follows: TGTGCCAGCAGCTCGACATATGGGGACAGCCCCCCACTCTTC. Supplemented by reference TRBV5-5 and TRBJ2-1, the full variable domain reads DAGVTQSPTHLIKTRGQQVTLRCSPISGHKSVSWYQQVLGQGPQFIFQYYEKEERGRGNFPDRFSARQFPNYSSELNVNALLLGDSALYLCASSSTYGDSPPLFGPGTRLTVL.

The chain uses TRBV6-5 and TRBJ2-5; D is possibly TRBD2 (6 bases). Looked up from germline, CDR1 is MNHEY and CDR2 is SVGAGI. V lost 2 bases and J 5 bases, leaving 15 bases between the germline ends. This CDR3 spans 15 amino acids. CDR3 nucleotide sequence: TGTGCCAGCAGTTACCGGCGGGGATTACTGGAGACCCAGTACTTC. Its translation: CASSYRRGLLETQYF.

The gene calls are TRBV12-5 and TRBJ1-2, with no clear D. The CDR3 consists of 14 residues. Trimming left V 4 bases short and J 4 bases short, with 13 bases between. Germline CDR1 is LGHNT and CDR2 is FRNRAP. The CDR3 coding sequence is TGTGCTAGTGGTTCTCCCACTCCTGGCTATGGCTACACCTTC. It translates to CASGSPTPGYGYTF.

The V and J genes are TRBV6-5 and TRBJ1-6; D gene uncertain. The germline CDR1 and CDR2 sequences are MNHEY and SVGAGI. The germline V and J ends were trimmed by 5 bases and 5 bases, with 10 bases remaining between them. There are 14 residues in the CDR3. The CDR3 protein is CASSTRRDNSPLHF. The CDR3 DNA sequence: TGTGCCAGCAGTACTAGACGGGATAATTCACCCCTCCACTTT.

This chain joins TRBV7-6 and TRBJ1-6; D ambiguous. Germline assignment: CDR1 SGHVS and CDR2 FNYEAQ. CDR3 size: 15 residues. Trimming cost V 5 bases and J 7 bases, with 15 bases left between them. The CDR3 DNA follows: TGTGCCAGCAGCCCCGCCGTCAGAGGGAATTCACCCCTCCACTTT. Encoded protein: CASSPAVRGNSPLHF.

This clone was counted once. The chain links TRBV5-1 to TRBJ1-1, with a possible D match to TRBD1 (6 bases). Trimming cost V 5 bases and J 1 base, with 15 bases left between them. The germline gives CDR1 SGHRS, CDR2 YFSETQ. The CDR3 length is 15 residues. This CDR3 is CASRDPVGANTEAFF. DNA of the CDR3: TGCGCCAGCAGGGACCCCGTGGGGGCGAACACTGAAGCTTTCTTT.

The chain recombines TRBV5-1 with TRBJ2-1, with TRBD2 matching 13 bases. The CDR3 sequence is 15 residues long. The germline V gene encodes CDR1 SGHRS and CDR2 YFSETQ. The trim removed 4 bases at V and 5 bases at J, leaving 3 bases unmatched. The CDR3 sequence: CASSGTSGAHNEQFF. The DNA for the CDR3 is TGCGCCAGCAGCGGGACTAGCGGGGCCCACAATGAGCAGTTCTTC.

The chain has TRBV6-5 and TRBJ1-1; D unclear. Germline CDR1 reads MNHEY; CDR2 reads SVGAGI. The CDR3 is 15 amino acids. V was clipped by 0 bases and J by 4 bases, with 12 bases between them. Here the CDR3 DNA reads TGTGCCAGCAGTTACTCCCGGGTCCGACGCACTGAAGCTTTCTTT. It specifies CASSYSRVRRTEAFF.

The chain combines TRBV5-5 with TRBJ2-3; D is possibly TRBD1 (6 bases). The V gene's germline CDR1 is SGHKS and CDR2 YYEKEE (reference sequence). The CDR3 runs 13 residues. Deletions cut 3 bases from V and 8 bases from J, with 13 bases between. The CDR3 nucleotides are TGTGCCAGCAGCTGGGGGCTGACCGGTACGCAGTATTTT. Its translation: CASSWGLTGTQYF. Full variable domain (outside the CDR3, taken from reference TRBV5-5 and TRBJ2-3): DAGVTQSPTHLIKTRGQQVTLRCSPISGHKSVSWYQQVLGQGPQFIFQYYEKEERGRGNFPDRFSARQFPNYSSELNVNALLLGDSALYLCASSWGLTGTQYFGPGTRLTVL.

The chain links TRBV27 to TRBJ2-5; 7 positions match TRBD1. The CDR3 extends over 14 amino acids. Losses at the gene ends were 3 bases for V and 2 bases for J; bases not matched to a gene: 3. Germline assignment: CDR1 MNHEY and CDR2 SMNVEV (reference sequence). The CDR3 protein is CASSFPGQQETQYF. The CDR3 nucleotides are TGTGCCAGCAGTTTTCCGGGACAGCAAGAGACCCAGTACTTC.

A single count supports this clone. The rearrangement joins TRBV9 to TRBJ2-5; 12 bases match TRBD2. The CDR3 runs to 14 residues. The germline CDR1 and CDR2 sequences are SGDLS and YYNGEE. The trim removed 4 bases at V and 5 bases at J, leaving 3 bases unmatched. The CDR3 protein is CASSSGTSGETQYF. Written as DNA, the CDR3 is TGTGCCAGCAGCTCAGGGACTAGCGGGGAGACCCAGTACTTC.

The chain joins TRBV9 to TRBJ2-1, with 7 bases lining up with TRBD1. Germline CDR1 reads SGDLS; CDR2 reads YYNGEE. The CDR3 is made up of 18 amino acids. V trimming: 0 bases; J trimming: 0 bases; junction bases outside the gene matches: 9. The CDR3 region has the DNA TGTGCCAGCAGCGTAGACCTTGGGACAGACCCCTCCTACAATGAGCAGTTCTTC. Translated: CASSVDLGTDPSYNEQFF.

The chain carries TRBV4-3 and TRBJ2-1; D ambiguous. Per germline, CDR1 LGHNA and CDR2 YSLEER. The CDR3 totals 15 residues. Trimming removed 0 bases from V and 1 base from J, with 7 bases in between. The CDR3 DNA sequence: TGCGCCAGCAGCCAAGATCGGTGGTCCTACAATGAGCAGTTCTTC. Protein product: CASSQDRWSYNEQFF.

V is TRBV27 and J is TRBJ2-1, with TRBD2 identical over 13 bases. With V trimmed by 9 bases and J by 8 bases, 10 bases remained unmatched. Germline V CDR1 and CDR2: MNHEY, SMNVEV (reference sequence). This CDR3 spans 15 amino acids. The CDR3 loop is CASTSGGAGMYEQFF. In nucleotides, the CDR3 is TGTGCCAGTACTAGCGGGGGGGCCGGTATGTATGAGCAGTTCTTC.

The rearrangement uses TRBV6-5 and TRBJ2-1; D perhaps matches TRBD2 (6 bases). CDR1 is MNHEY, CDR2 SVGAGI, per germline. This CDR3 has 14 amino acids. V was pared by 5 bases and J by 10 bases, with 18 bases between. The CDR3 protein is CASSRPGLIWEQFF. The DNA of the CDR3 is TGTGCCAGCAGTCGCCCGGGACTCATCTGGGAGCAGTTCTTC.

The V gene is TRBV29-1, the J gene TRBJ1-3; maybe TRBD1 (5 bases). CDR3 length equals 14 residues. V lost 6 bases, J lost 1 base, and 13 bases lay in between. Germline V gives CDR1 SQVTM, CDR2 ANQGSEA. CDR3 in DNA: TGCAGCGTCTCAGCCGACAGTTCTGGAAACACCATATATTTT. Protein product: CSVSADSSGNTIYF. Supplemented by reference TRBV29-1 and TRBJ1-3, the full variable domain reads SAVISQKPSRDICQRGTSLTIQCQVDSQVTMMFWYRQQPGQSLTLIATANQGSEATYESGFVIDKFPISRPNLTFSTLTVSNMSPEDSSIYLCSVSADSSGNTIYFGEGSWLTVV.

Here the CDR3 reads CASSQRETQYF. Here the CDR3 DNA reads TGTGCCAGCAGTCAACGGGAGACCCAGTACTTC. This chain joins TRBV12-3 or TRBV12-4 and TRBJ2-5; D ambiguous. The CDR3 sequence is 11 residues long. V dropped 5 bases and J dropped 5 bases, with 6 bases sitting between them.

The rearrangement joins TRBV3-1 (or the pseudogene TRBV3-2) to TRBJ2-5; 13 nucleotides agree with TRBD2. In germline, CDR1 is LGHDT, CDR2 YNNKEL (reference sequence). V was clipped by 0 bases and J by 1 base; unmatched bases: 11. The CDR3 runs 20 residues. Here the CDR3 DNA reads TGTGCCAGCAGCCAAGAAAGGGGACTAGCGGGATTTCGCTCCCAAGAGACCCAGTACTTC. Protein product: CASSQERGLAGFRSQETQYF.

The chain has TRBV6-5 and TRBJ1-5, with 7 nucleotides matching TRBD1. V lost 7 bases to trimming and J lost 0 bases; unmatched junction nucleotides: 6. The germline V gene has CDR1 MNHEY and CDR2 SVGAGI. This CDR3 contains 15 residues. The CDR3 nucleotides read TGTGCCAGCAAGCAGGGGGGATATAGCAATCAGCCCCAGCATTTT. Protein product: CASKQGGYSNQPQHF.

Concerning this clone: Other DNA sequences in this sample translate to the same CDR3. The chain couples TRBV9 to TRBJ1-4; the match to TRBD1 covers 7 bases. The germline gives CDR1 SGDLS, CDR2 YYNGEE. The V segment lost 0 bases and the J segment 4 bases; nucleotides outside the gene matches: 0. CDR3 length equals 14 residues. CDR3 amino acids: CASSVGQGNEKLFF. DNA of the CDR3: TGTGCCAGCAGCGTAGGACAGGGTAATGAAAAACTGTTTTTT.

The gene calls are TRBV4-3 and TRBJ2-3; TRBD2 might be the D (6 bases). The V gene's germline CDR1 is LGHNA and CDR2 YSLEER. CDR3 size: 15 residues. Trimming left V 2 bases short and J 5 bases short, with 14 bases between. The CDR3 coding sequence is TGCGCCAGCAGCCAATCGGGAGCTGGGGAAGATACGCAGTATTTT. Translated: CASSQSGAGEDTQYF.

The sample holds one count of this clone. The chain joins TRBV12-2 to TRBJ2-1; TRBD2 was called by the table and not checked on the DNA. TRBV12-2 is noted as a pseudogene. The CDR3 extends over 14 amino acids. The CDR3 nucleotides are TGTGCAAGTCGCTTTAGAGGGAGAAACAATGAGCAGTTCTTC. Translating gives CASRFRGRNNEQFF.

The chain uses TRBV7-3 and TRBJ1-2; TRBD1 might be the D (5 bases). This CDR3 is built from 13 residues. Germline CDR1 is SGHTA and CDR2 is FQGTGA. V dropped 2 bases and J dropped 6 bases, with 10 bases sitting between them. Written as DNA, the CDR3 is TGTGCCAGCAGCTTATCAGGGATGCATGGCTACACCTTC. The encoded protein is CASSLSGMHGYTF. The whole variable domain, filled in from reference TRBV7-3 and TRBJ1-2, reads GAGVSQTPSNKVTEKGKYVELRCDPISGHTALYWYRQSLGQGPEFLIYFQGTGAADDSGLPNDRFFAVRPEGSVSTLKIQRTERGDSAVYLCASSLSGMHGYTFGSGTRLTVV.